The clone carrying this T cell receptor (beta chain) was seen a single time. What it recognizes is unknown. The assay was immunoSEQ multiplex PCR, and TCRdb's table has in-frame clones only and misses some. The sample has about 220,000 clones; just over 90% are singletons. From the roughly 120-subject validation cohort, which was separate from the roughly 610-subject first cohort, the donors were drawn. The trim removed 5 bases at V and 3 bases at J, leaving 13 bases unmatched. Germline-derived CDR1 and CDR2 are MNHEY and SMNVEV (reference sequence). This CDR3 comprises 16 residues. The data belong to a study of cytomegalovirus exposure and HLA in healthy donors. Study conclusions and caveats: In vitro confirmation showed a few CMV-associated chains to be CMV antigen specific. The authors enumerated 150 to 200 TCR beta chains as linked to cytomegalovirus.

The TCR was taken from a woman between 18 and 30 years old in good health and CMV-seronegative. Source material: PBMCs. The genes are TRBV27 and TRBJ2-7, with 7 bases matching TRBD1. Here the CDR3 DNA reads TGTGCCAGCAGTCCGTTCCCAGGGGGTTTGGGCTACGAGCAGTACTTC. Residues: CASSPFPGGLGYEQYF.